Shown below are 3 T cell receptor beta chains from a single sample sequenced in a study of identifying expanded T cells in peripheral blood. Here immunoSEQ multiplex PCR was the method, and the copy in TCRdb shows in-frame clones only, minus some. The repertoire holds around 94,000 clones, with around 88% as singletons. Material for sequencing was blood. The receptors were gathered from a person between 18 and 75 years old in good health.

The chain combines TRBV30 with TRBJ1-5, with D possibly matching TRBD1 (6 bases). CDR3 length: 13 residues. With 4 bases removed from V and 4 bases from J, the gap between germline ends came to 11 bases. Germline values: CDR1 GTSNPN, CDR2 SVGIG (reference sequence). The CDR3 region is CAWTIGGNQPQHF. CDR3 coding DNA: TGTGCCTGGACTATAGGGGGGAATCAGCCCCAGCATTTT.

CDR3 DNA: TGTGCCAGCAGCCCCCAGCGGAGCTCCTACGAGCAGTACTTC. Translation gives CASSPQRSSYEQYF. The genes are TRBV7-9 and TRBJ2-7; maybe TRBD2 (5 bases). This CDR3 contains 14 residues. V shed 5 bases and J shed 0 bases, with 11 bases lying between them. In germline, CDR1 is SEHNR, CDR2 FQNEAQ (reference sequence).

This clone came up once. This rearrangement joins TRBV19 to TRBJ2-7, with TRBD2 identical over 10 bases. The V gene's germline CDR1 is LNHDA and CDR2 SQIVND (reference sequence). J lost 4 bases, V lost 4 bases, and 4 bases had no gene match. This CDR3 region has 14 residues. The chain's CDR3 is CASSRASGSYEQYF. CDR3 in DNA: TGTGCCAGTAGTAGGGCTAGCGGGAGTTACGAGCAGTACTTC. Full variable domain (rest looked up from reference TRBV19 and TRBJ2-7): DGGITQSPKYLFRKEGQNVTLSCEQNLNHDAMYWYRQDPGQGLRLIYYSQIVNDFQKGDIAEGYSVSREKKESFPLTVTSAQKNPTAFYLCASSRASGSYEQYFGPGTRLTVT.